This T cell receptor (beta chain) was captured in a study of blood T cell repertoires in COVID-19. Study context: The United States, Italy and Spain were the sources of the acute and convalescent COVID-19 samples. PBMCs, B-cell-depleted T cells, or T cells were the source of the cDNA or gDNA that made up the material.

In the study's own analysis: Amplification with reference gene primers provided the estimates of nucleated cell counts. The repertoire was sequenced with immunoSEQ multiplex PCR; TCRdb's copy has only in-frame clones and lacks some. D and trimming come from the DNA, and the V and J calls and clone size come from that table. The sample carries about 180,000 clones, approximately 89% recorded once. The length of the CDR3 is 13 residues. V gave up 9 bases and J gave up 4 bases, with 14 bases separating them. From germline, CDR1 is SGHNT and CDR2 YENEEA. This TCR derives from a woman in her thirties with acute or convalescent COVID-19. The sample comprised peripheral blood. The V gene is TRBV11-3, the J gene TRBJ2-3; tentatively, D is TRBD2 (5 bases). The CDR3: CASAEAAPDTQYF. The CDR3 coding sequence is TGTGCCAGTGCGGAAGCGGCCCCAGATACGCAGTATTTT.